Following are 13 T cell receptor beta chains from one sample sequenced in a study of cytotoxic CD8 clonotypes in ibrutinib-treated CLL. TCRdb's table, derived via immunoSEQ multiplex PCR, lists solely in-frame clones and lacks some. The sample contains approximately 150,000 clones, approximately 75% of which appear only once. The source material was PBMCs, sampled after 12 months of ibrutinib treatment. The receptors stem from a human donor with chronic lymphocytic leukemia.

The V call is TRBV7-9, the J call TRBJ1-1; D gene ambiguous. Looked up from germline, CDR1 is SEHNR and CDR2 is FQNEAQ (reference sequence). The V and J ends lost 3 bases and 10 bases respectively, with 12 bases between them. CDR3 length: 12 amino acids. This CDR3 is CASSFGLAGAFF. CDR3 DNA sequence: TGTGCCAGCAGCTTCGGGCTAGCTGGAGCTTTCTTT.

The chain uses TRBV10-3 and TRBJ1-1, with 7 bases that match TRBD1. Losses at the gene ends were 6 bases for V and 4 bases for J; bases not matched to a gene: 11. CDR1 is ENHRY, CDR2 SYGVKD, per germline. The CDR3 loop spans 15 amino acids. The CDR3 region is CAIRKEGGRGTEAFF. The CDR3 bases are TGTGCCATCAGGAAAGAAGGGGGCAGGGGCACTGAAGCTTTCTTT.

This rearrangement joins TRBV9 to TRBJ1-1; TRBD1 matches at 10 bases. This CDR3 contains 17 residues. The germline CDR1 and CDR2 sequences are SGDLS and YYNGEE. V lost 0 bases, J lost 1 base, and 6 bases stayed unmatched. The CDR3, as DNA: TGTGCCAGCAGCGTAGTAGGACAGGGGGTCGAGAACACTGAAGCTTTCTTT. It translates to CASSVVGQGVENTEAFF.

The V and J genes are TRBV10-3 and TRBJ2-5; D call uncertain. CDR1 and CDR2 from the germline V gene are ENHRY and SYGVKD. There are 12 residues in the CDR3. Trimming cost V 4 bases and J 2 bases, with 5 bases left between them. The chain's CDR3 is CAISGSQETQYF. In DNA, the CDR3 is TGTGCCATCAGTGGCAGTCAAGAGACCCAGTACTTC.

This clone has just a few counts. V gene TRBV28 combines with J gene TRBJ1-4, with D possibly matching TRBD1 (6 bases). The CDR3 consists of 15 residues. Trimming left V 7 bases short and J 3 bases short, with 15 bases between. The germline V gene has CDR1 MDHEN and CDR2 SYDVKM. CDR3 bases: TGTGCCAGCACCACCCCGACAGGCTCTAATGAAAAACTGTTTTTT. This sequence encodes CASTTPTGSNEKLFF.

The chain employs TRBV18 and TRBJ2-7; 11 bases fit TRBD1. The germline CDR1 and CDR2 sequences are KGHSH and LQKENI. The V segment lost 4 bases and the J segment 3 bases; nucleotides outside the gene matches: 2. The length of the CDR3 is 14 residues. The CDR3 is CASSLGTGGYEQYF. The CDR3 DNA follows: TGTGCCAGCTCACTGGGGACAGGGGGCTACGAGCAGTACTTC.

For the CDR3, the DNA is TGCGCCAGCAGCTTGAACGGCAGAGACACCGGGGAGCTGTTTTTT. Amino acids: CASSLNGRDTGELFF. J is TRBJ2-2 and V is TRBV5-1; D unclear. CDR1 and CDR2 (germline): SGHRS, YFSETQ. Deletions cut 1 base from V and 3 bases from J, with 10 bases between. This CDR3 is 15 amino acids long.

The chain links TRBV19 to TRBJ2-7; 9 bases fit TRBD1. Germline assignment: CDR1 LNHDA and CDR2 SQIVND (reference sequence). This CDR3 is 15 amino acids long. The J segment lost 4 bases and the V segment lost 4 bases, leaving 8 bases of the junction unmatched. The DNA for the CDR3 is TGTGCCAGTAGTAGACCGGGACAGGGCCTTTACGAGCAGTACTTC. Translating it yields CASSRPGQGLYEQYF.

In its sample, this clone was seen a few times. The chain carries TRBV28 and TRBJ1-4; D is undetermined. There are 12 residues in the CDR3. The germline V gene has CDR1 MDHEN and CDR2 SYDVKM. Trimming removed 2 bases from V and 9 bases from J, with 7 bases in between. The chain's CDR3 is CASSLAGKKLFF. The CDR3 region has the DNA TGTGCCAGCAGTTTAGCCGGAAAAAAACTGTTTTTT.

The CDR3 region has the DNA TGTGCCAGCAGCTTAGACCCAGGGTATGGCTACACCTTC. Translating it yields CASSLDPGYGYTF. The V call is TRBV7-2, the J call TRBJ1-2, with D perhaps matching TRBD1 (5 bases). There are 13 residues in the CDR3. Germline CDR1 and CDR2: SGHTA and FQGNSA. V shed 1 base and J shed 5 bases, with 8 bases lying between them.

The V and J genes are TRBV18 and TRBJ2-1; 10 bases line up with TRBD2. Germline values: CDR1 KGHSH, CDR2 LQKENI. This CDR3 comprises 16 residues. J lost 2 bases, V lost 3 bases, and 4 bases had no gene match. CDR3 coding DNA: TGTGCCAGCTCACCCTCGCTAGCGGGGGCCTACAATGAGCAGTTCTTC. As protein: CASSPSLAGAYNEQFF.

This chain links TRBV18 with TRBJ2-6; D is unclear. The CDR3 has 14 amino acids. The germline CDR1 and CDR2 sequences are KGHSH and LQKENI. Trimming cost V 3 bases and J 4 bases, with 7 bases left between them. This chain's CDR3 is CASSPPAGANVLTF. For the CDR3, the DNA is TGTGCCAGCTCACCCCCAGCCGGGGCCAACGTCCTGACTTTC.

This chain joins TRBV2 and TRBJ2-7; a possible D gene is TRBD1 (7 bases). The V gene lost 1 base and the J gene lost 3 bases, with 19 bases spanning the gap. The CDR3 is made up of 17 amino acids. Germline CDR1 reads SNHLY; CDR2 reads FYNNEI. CDR3 sequence: CASSEVEWAGTDYEQYF. CDR3 sequence (DNA): TGTGCCAGCAGTGAAGTCGAGTGGGCGGGGACAGACTACGAGCAGTACTTC.